The sequence of this TCR beta chain was determined in a study of T cell repertoires in cytomegalovirus infection (dated by TCRdb to the late 2010s). In the study overall: Alongside well-studied HLA-B-restricted epitopes, the peptide stimulations were aimed at recently identified HLA-C-restricted CMV epitopes, whose presentation resists viral immunomodulation. Donor HLA type was relevant to the analysis, because carriage of CMV infection together with the matching HLA type was indicated by public TCR beta signatures. Overall study outcomes, separate from this receptor: The ex vivo response was dominated by HLA-C-restricted CMV-specific TCR beta clonotypes, which also provided the single most frequent clonotype in two of eight donors. In both this cohort and an independent cohort of under 450 donors, the cumulative frequency of public TCR beta family members distinguished carriers of CMV infection plus the relevant HLA type.

For sequencing, an Illumina HiSeq 1500 was employed. Through fastp at Q25 and MiXCR, TCRdb rebuilt clones from the public reads, retaining in-frame beta chains. Under each unique CDR3 protein, matching rows form one entry showing the most common genes and DNA. The sample has about 83,000 distinct CDR3 sequences on record, approximately 32% of them singletons. The ten largest clones represent 71% of the sample. The sample's treatment or condition label, in plain terms: in vitro stimulation with specific CMV peptide epitopes to enrich CMV-specific T cells. Of note for this clonotype: The antigen it binds to is not known. No base-level quality is on record; no much larger clone is a single base apart.

Inclusive of the bounding cysteine and phenylalanine, the CDR3 is 12 residues long. Solely the CDR3 DNA is kept, with 36 bases framed from the first base. Trimming takes 3 bases from V and 11 bases from J, and the germline ends sit 13 bases apart. CDR1 SEHNR and CDR2 FQNEAQ are derived from the germline V gene (reference sequence). The chain was built from TRBV7-9 and TRBJ1-1; a confident D gene designation cannot be given. The material sequenced was CD8+ T cells from cultured PBMCs, taken from culture after CMV antigen stimulation. This clonotype was sampled from a human donor in good health (CMV status not recorded). Some clones in this sample may be carry-over from other donors' samples. This receptor has the CDR3 CASSLETPVAFF. The DNA sequence is given as TGTGCCAGCAGCTTGGAGACGCCCGTGGCTTTCTTT.